The T cell receptor (beta chain) described here comes from a study of T cell responses to AZD1222 COVID-19 vaccine. General observations from the study: Reports indicate that nearly half of spike-specific TCRs are directed at unmutated variant regions. Rises in breadth and depth of Spike-specific TCRs came after two AZD1222 doses.

Only in-frame clones appear in the TCRdb table, and some are missing; sequencing was by immunoSEQ multiplex PCR. There are 130,000 to 150,000 clones in the sample; 89% occur only once, and 5.1% lies in the top ten. As concerns this clone: Its specificity is unknown.

Trimming took 0 bases from V and 4 from J, leaving 13 bases between them. This CDR3 region has 15 residues. Germline V CDR1 and CDR2: SGHRS, YFSETQ. The sequence came from an adult in good health. The chain combines TRBV5-1 with TRBJ1-2; TRBD1 is a possible D gene (5 bases). The sample here was peripheral blood, taken on day 0 of AZD1222 vaccination. CDR3 amino acids: CASSLAGGSGYGYTF. Here the CDR3 DNA reads TGCGCCAGCAGCTTGGCCGGGGGGTCAGGCTATGGCTACACCTTC.